In its sample, the clone carrying this T cell receptor beta chain was seen a few times. Antigen specificity is unknown. These data belong to a study of CD8 T cell repertoires and HIV-1 epitope variants. The overall study: Twenty-five autologous and known Gag and Nef epitope variant peptides each stimulated T cells separately. Tested: three Gag epitope families, Nef HW9 and YT9.

Deletions cut 4 bases from V and 7 bases from J, with 13 bases between. The CDR3 loop spans 13 amino acids. Per germline, CDR1 MNHEY and CDR2 SVGAGI. Data came from immunoSEQ multiplex PCR; TCRdb stores just in-frame clones and leaves some out. The table lists approximately 5,000 clones, about two thirds of them singletons. Material: cultured CD8+ T cells derived from PBMCs. This receptor was obtained from a male donor with HIV. This chain links TRBV6-5 with TRBJ1-2; no reliable D call. CDR3 coding DNA: TGTGCCAGCAGTTGGGAGCCTGCAGGTGGCTACACCTTC. Protein product: CASSWEPAGGYTF.